This is a list of T cell receptor beta chains from one sample in a study of T cell responses to AZD1222 COVID-19 vaccine. Profiled with immunoSEQ multiplex PCR; TCRdb holds only in-frame clones, not every one. The profile shows some 92,000 clones, 70% to 90% of them singletons. Material: peripheral blood, obtained on day 0 of AZD1222 vaccination. The receptor set was obtained from an adult in good health. Each CDR3 is given with its conserved first and last residue. A D gene is named only where the DNA matches it firmly. Clone size is stated in some rows and not others, as once, few, many or a class when expanded.

V gene,J gene,clone size,D gene,CDR3 protein,CDR3 DNA
TRBV5-1,TRBJ2-7,-,TRBD1,CASSLEVSRGHEQYF,TGCGCCAGCAGCTTGGAAGTGAGCAGGGGGCACGAGCAGTACTTC
TRBV28,TRBJ1-4,-,TRBD1,CASSSRDRDNEKLFF,TGTGCCAGCAGTTCCCGGGACAGGGATAATGAAAAACTGTTTTTT
TRBV5-4,TRBJ2-1,-,TRBD2,CASSSEAGTAYNEQFF,TGTGCCAGCAGCTCAGAAGCGGGAACCGCTTACAATGAGCAGTTCTTC
TRBV27,TRBJ1-5,-,-,CASSLWSRQGGRNQPQHF,TGTGCCAGCAGTTTATGGTCGCGCCAGGGCGGGCGCAATCAGCCCCAGCATTTT
TRBV18,TRBJ1-6,-,TRBD1,CASSYTRTGENSPLHF,TGTGCCAGCTCATATACCCGGACAGGGGAAAATTCACCCCTCCACTTT
TRBV6-5,TRBJ2-5,once,-,CASSREETQYF,TGTGCCAGCAGCCGCGAGGAGACCCAGTACTTC
TRBV7-9,TRBJ1-1,-,-,CASSSRGSDTEAFF,TGTGCCAGCAGCTCGCGGGGGTCGGACACTGAAGCTTTCTTT
TRBV9,TRBJ1-1,-,TRBD1,CASSVGQGVAEAFF,TGTGCCAGCAGCGTAGGTCAGGGGGTCGCTGAAGCTTTCTTT
TRBV5-8,TRBJ2-7,-,TRBD2,CASSLALGGRADYEQYF,TGTGCCAGCAGCTTGGCCCTTGGCGGGAGGGCCGACTACGAGCAGTACTTC
TRBV7-7,TRBJ2-7,-,-,CASSLGYGTYEQYF,TGTGCTAGCAGCTTAGGTTACGGGACCTACGAGCAGTACTTC
TRBV9,TRBJ2-3,-,-,CASSVVDDTQYF,TGTGCCAGCAGCGTAGTAGATGATACGCAGTATTTT
TRBV14,TRBJ2-3,-,TRBD2,CASSQVAGGVYTQYF,TGTGCCAGCAGCCAAGTAGCGGGAGGGGTATATACGCAGTATTTT
TRBV7-9,TRBJ2-1,-,-,CASSLAAYNEQFF,TGTGCCAGCAGCTTGGCGGCATACAATGAGCAGTTCTTC
TRBV7-8,TRBJ1-1,-,-,CASSLVKNTEAFF,TGTGCCAGCAGCTTAGTAAAGAACACTGAAGCTTTCTTT
TRBV6-1,TRBJ1-2,-,-,CASSELESNYGYTF,TGTGCCAGCAGTGAACTGGAAAGTAACTATGGCTACACCTTC
TRBV2,TRBJ2-5,-,TRBD2,CASSGPVAGRTQYF,TGTGCCAGCAGTGGCCCGGTAGCGGGAAGGACCCAGTACTTC
TRBV4-1,TRBJ2-2,few,-,CASSQDTRTGELFF,TGCGCCAGCAGCCAAGATACTCGCACCGGGGAGCTGTTTTTT
TRBV2,TRBJ2-1,-,TRBD2,CASSPRLAGGNNEQFF,TGTGCCAGCAGTCCTCGACTAGCGGGGGGAAACAATGAGCAGTTCTTC
TRBV21-1,TRBJ1-5,-,-,CATYTRWDSNQPQHF,TGTGCCACCTATACCAGGTGGGATAGCAATCAGCCCCAGCATTTT
TRBV6-5,TRBJ1-2,-,TRBD1,CASRVGGQGPGYTF,TGTGCCAGCCGCGTCGGAGGACAGGGTCCTGGCTACACCTTC
TRBV4-1,TRBJ1-6,-,-,CASSQEGVVPPLHF,TGCGCCAGCAGCCAGGAAGGGGTGGTTCCACCCCTCCACTTT
TRBV29-1,TRBJ2-7,-,-,CSARTLSPHEQYF,TGCAGCGCCCGGACATTATCCCCCCACGAGCAGTACTTC
TRBV21-1,TRBJ2-5,-,-,CASSKSREETQYF,TGTGCCAGCAGCAAAAGCAGGGAGGAGACCCAGTACTTC
TRBV11-2,TRBJ2-1,-,TRBD2,CASWGLTSYNEQFF,TGTGCCAGCTGGGGACTAACCTCCTACAATGAGCAGTTCTTC
TRBV15,TRBJ2-7,-,TRBD2,CATSRAGLAGAHEQYF,TGTGCCACCAGCAGAGCGGGACTAGCGGGAGCCCACGAGCAGTACTTC
TRBV14,TRBJ2-3,-,TRBD2,CASSWGLAPDTQYF,TGTGCCAGCAGCTGGGGACTAGCCCCAGATACGCAGTATTTT
TRBV3-1/TRBV3-2,TRBJ2-1,-,TRBD1,CASGDRGVREQFF,TGTGCCAGCGGGGACAGGGGTGTCCGTGAGCAGTTCTTC
TRBV5-4,TRBJ2-7,-,TRBD1,CASSYPGQRSYEQYF,TGTGCCAGCAGTTATCCGGGACAGAGATCCTACGAGCAGTACTTC
TRBV5-1,TRBJ1-2,-,-,CASSFDGAGGYTF,TGCGCCAGCAGCTTTGACGGGGCGGGTGGCTACACCTTC
TRBV2,TRBJ1-4,-,TRBD1,CASSGGGGEKLFF,TGTGCCAGCAGTGGAGGGGGCGGTGAAAAACTGTTTTTT
TRBV3-1/TRBV3-2,TRBJ1-1,-,-,CASSQESQGVGGNTEAFF,TGTGCCAGCAGCCAAGAATCTCAGGGAGTGGGCGGGAACACTGAAGCTTTCTTT
TRBV28,TRBJ1-5,-,-,CASITGLGNQPQHF,TGTGCCAGCATCACGGGGCTAGGCAATCAGCCCCAGCATTTT
TRBV7-2,TRBJ1-2,-,-,CASSFTGYGYTF,TGTGCCAGCAGCTTCACAGGGTATGGCTACACCTTC
TRBV3-1/TRBV3-2,TRBJ2-5,-,-,CASSQVGQGRETQYF,TGTGCCAGCAGCCAAGTTGGTCAGGGCCGGGAGACCCAGTACTTC
TRBV3-1/TRBV3-2,TRBJ2-3,-,-,CASSPIGARTDTQYF,TGTGCCAGCAGCCCGATCGGGGCCCGCACAGATACGCAGTATTTT
TRBV28,TRBJ1-2,once,-,CASSSRAYGYTF,TGTGCCTCAAGCAGCAGGGCGTACGGCTACACCTTC
TRBV27,TRBJ1-5,once,-,CASRAQTAGNQPQHF,TGTGCCAGCCGAGCTCAGACAGCCGGCAATCAGCCCCAGCATTTT
TRBV12-3/TRBV12-4,TRBJ1-3,-,-,CASSLNSGNTIYF,TGTGCCAGCAGTTTAAACTCTGGAAACACCATATATTTT
TRBV15,TRBJ1-5,-,-,CATSISSNQPQHF,TGTGCCACCAGCATTTCTAGCAATCAGCCCCAGCATTTT
TRBV19,TRBJ2-5,-,-,CASTPGPKTPYQETQYF,TGTGCCAGTACCCCGGGCCCAAAAACCCCGTACCAAGAGACCCAGTACTTC
TRBV30,TRBJ1-1,-,-,CAWSEDREAFF,TGTGCCTGGAGTGAGGACCGCGAAGCTTTCTTT
TRBV2,TRBJ2-3,-,-,CASSRPGGQGLQYF,TGTGCCAGCAGTCGACCCGGGGGCCAGGGCTTGCAGTATTTT
TRBV19,TRBJ1-2,once,TRBD1,CASSPRAGGYGYTF,TGTGCCAGTAGCCCCCGGGCAGGGGGCTATGGCTACACCTTC
TRBV7-2,TRBJ2-7,-,TRBD2,CASSLPLGLAGGPPSEQYF,TGTGCCAGCAGCTTACCCCTGGGACTAGCGGGAGGGCCGCCTAGCGAGCAGTACTTC
TRBV27,TRBJ1-6,once,TRBD1,CASSLRTGDNSPLHF,TGTGCCAGCAGTTTACGGACAGGGGACAATTCACCCCTCCACTTT
TRBV3-1/TRBV3-2,TRBJ1-2,-,-,CASSQGLGNYGYTF,TGTGCCAGCAGCCAAGGCTTAGGAAACTATGGCTACACCTTC
TRBV11-2,TRBJ2-7,-,-,CASSLNDGPHINYEQYF,TGTGCCAGCAGCTTAAATGATGGACCTCACATAAACTACGAGCAGTACTTC
TRBV4-2,TRBJ1-3,once,-,CASATGLPNSGNTIYF,TGTGCCAGCGCTACCGGTTTGCCCAATTCTGGAAACACCATATATTTT